This T cell receptor beta chain was obtained from a study of CD8 T cells in Susac syndrome. Sequencing targeted TCR beta in blood CD8+ and CD4+ T cells. Isolation of CD8+ and CD4+ T cells was performed negatively, whereas enrichment of TEMRA cells was done by FACS. The J segment lost 0 bases and the V segment lost 2 bases, leaving 6 bases of the junction unmatched. Germline assignment: CDR1 MGHRA and CDR2 YSYEKL. This CDR3 spans 17 amino acids. With random hexamers, reverse transcription was performed on roughly 0.45 to 1 ug of RNA. Amplification of TCR beta CDR3 by immunoSEQ multiplex PCR spanned 54 Vbeta and 13 Jbeta. TCRdb independently ran MiXCR on the immunoSEQ multiplex PCR reads; one entry per CDR3 protein. The sample yields approximately 200,000 distinct CDR3 sequences, around 90% seen once.

This receptor was identified in a human donor with multiple sclerosis. This rearrangement joins TRBV4-1 to TRBJ2-1, with TRBD2 matching over 8 bases. Sequencing input: CD8+ T cells from PBMCs. Here the CDR3 reads CASSQYSGVSSYNEQFF. The CDR3 DNA follows: TGCGCCAGCAGCCAATATAGCGGGGTAAGCTCCTACAATGAGCAGTTCTTC.